A selection of T cell receptor beta chains follows, all from one sample in a study of tumor-infiltrating lymphocytes in primary liver carcinoma. Each CDR3 protein gets one entry after TCRdb re-called the multiplex PCR reads with MiXCR. The sample yields about 78,000 distinct CDR3 sequences, roughly two thirds seen once. Sequencing was done on a sample of liver tumor tissue from sampling region 4. The receptors were sampled from a woman aged 60-70 years with primary liver carcinoma and hepatitis B virus infection. Each CDR3 is given with its conserved first and last residue. The D gene is left open where the match is weak. Clone size is shown for a subset of rows, as once, few, many or a class of expanded clone.

V: TRBV28; D: TRBD1; size: -; J: TRBJ1-4; CDR3: CTSSSRGGFEKLFF; DNA: TGTACCAGCAGTTCTCGAGGGGGCTTTGAAAAACTGTTTTTT
V: TRBV29-1; D: -; size: once; J: TRBJ2-1; CDR3: CSVEDVSLTLYNELFF; DNA: TGCAGCGTTGAAGATGTAAGCTTAACGCTCTACAATGAGCTGTTCTTC
V: TRBV6-1; D: TRBD1; size: -; J: TRBJ2-1; CDR3: CVSSEQQGVSEQFF; DNA: TGTGTCAGCAGTGAGCAACAGGGGGTTTCTGAGCAATTCTTC
V: TRBV10-3; D: TRBD1; size: -; J: TRBJ2-1; CDR3: CAIGTGGVTGYNEQFF; DNA: TGTGCCATCGGGACAGGGGGGGTCACGGGCTACAATGAGCAGTTTTTC
V: TRBV14; D: TRBD1; size: -; J: TRBJ1-6; CDR3: CVSSPRWGQGIRDTPLHF; DNA: TGTGTCAGCAGCCCAAGGTGGGGACAGGGCATCCGGGATACACCCCTCCACTTT
V: TRBV29-1; D: -; size: -; J: TRBJ1-1; CDR3: CSLGPRQSLNTAAFF; DNA: TGCAGCCTTGGCCCGAGACAGAGCCTGAACACTGCAGCTTTCTTT
V: TRBV5-1; D: -; size: many; J: TRBJ2-3; CDR3: CASSYGTDQGGQYF; DNA: TGCGCCAGCAGCTACGGGACCGATCAGGGGGGGCAGTATTTT
V: TRBV12-3/TRBV12-4; D: -; size: -; J: TRBJ2-3; CDR3: CASSRGQIRTDTQYF; DNA: TGTGCCAGCAGCCGCGGACAGATTAGGACAGATACGCAATATTTT
V: TRBV5-1; D: -; size: -; J: TRBJ2-7; CDR3: CASSLGPGSSYEQYF; DNA: TGCGCCAGCAGCTTGGGGCCAGGGAGCTCCTACGAGCAGTACTTC
V: TRBV28; D: -; size: many; J: TRBJ2-1; CDR3: CASSRGGHWSLDGDEQFF; DNA: TGTGCCAGCAGCCGCGGAGGTCATTGGTCCCTTGACGGTGATGAGCAGTTCTTC
V: TRBV12-3/TRBV12-4; D: -; size: many; J: TRBJ1-5; CDR3: CASSDKGSNQPQHF; DNA: TGTGCCAGCAGCGATAAAGGTAGCAATCAGCCCCAGCATTTT
V: TRBV12-3/TRBV12-4; D: -; size: -; J: TRBJ1-4; CDR3: CASSLWPLNEKLFF; DNA: TGTGCCAGCAGTTTATGGCCGCTCAATGAAAAACTGTTTTTT
V: TRBV7-9; D: -; size: -; J: TRBJ2-6; CDR3: CTSSLVGSGANVLTF; DNA: TGTACCAGCAGCTTAGTGGGGAGTGGGGCCAACGTCCTGACTTTC
V: TRBV12-2; D: -; size: few; J: TRBJ1-1; CDR3: CASNPQGTGPELAEAFF; DNA: TGTGCTAGCAACCCCCAGGGGACAGGGCCGGAACTTGCTGAAGCTTTCTTT
V: TRBV11-2; D: TRBD2; size: -; J: TRBJ2-1; CDR3: CACSRRVAGGPGDEQFF; DNA: TGTGCATGCAGCAGGAGAGTAGCGGGAGGGCCGGGGGATGAGCAGTTCTTC
V: TRBV10-3; D: -; size: -; J: TRBJ1-6; CDR3: CAISESNTGSASLLHF; DNA: TGTGCCATCAGTGAGTCCAACACAGGGTCGGCCTCACTCCTCCACTTT